This T cell receptor (beta chain) was profiled in a study of cytomegalovirus exposure and HLA in healthy donors. The study, taken as a whole, reports: TCR beta V segments were, for the most part, productive about 87% or about 30% of the time in an earlier analysis.

For this clone: Its antigen remains unidentified.

Trimming shortened V by 6 bases and J by 0 bases, and 12 bases separated the two germline ends. The V gene's germline CDR1 is ENHRY and CDR2 SYGVKD. This CDR3 has 14 residues. In the PCR, 60 Vbeta and 13 Jbeta primers were used. Using immunoSEQ multiplex PCR, the repertoire was profiled, and TCRdb retains in-frame clones only, with some absent. The table lists 70,000 to 95,000 clones, 62% of them singletons. It was healthy bone marrow donors who served as donors. This receptor was obtained from a young woman in good health and CMV-seropositive. Sequenced: PBMCs. This sequence joins TRBV10-3 and TRBJ2-7, with D maybe TRBD2 (5 bases). DNA of the CDR3: TGTGCCATCAGGGCCTCAGGAGGCTCCTACGAGCAGTACTTC. It translates to CAIRASGGSYEQYF.